The 14 T cell receptor beta chains below were found in one sample sequenced in a study of T cell changes during pregnancy in multiple sclerosis. Method: immunoSEQ multiplex PCR; TCRdb's copy keeps in-frame clones and lacks some. The sample includes fewer than 65,000 clones, 90% to 95% of them seen just once. Sample: CD4+ T cells from peripheral blood mononuclear cells, taken in the first trimester of pregnancy. The receptors derive from a female donor with multiple sclerosis, enrolled in a pregnancy study.

This clone turned up a few times. V gene TRBV6-1 combines with J gene TRBJ1-6; D possibly corresponds to TRBD1 (5 bases). This CDR3 is built from 15 residues. Germline V CDR1 and CDR2: MNHNS, SASEGT. With 0 bases removed from V and 9 bases from J, the gap between germline ends came to 12 bases. In DNA, the CDR3 is TGTGCCAGCAGTGAAGCGCTGGCAGGGATTTCACCCCTCCACTTT. Translation: CASSEALAGISPLHF.

The chain uses TRBV7-2 and TRBJ2-3, with unresolved D. This CDR3 region has 14 residues. V was pared by 4 bases and J by 5 bases, with 13 bases between. Germline CDR1 SGHTA, CDR2 FQGNSA. For the CDR3, the DNA is TGTGCCAGCAGCTCTAAAACGGGTGGAGATACGCAGTATTTT. Its protein product is CASSSKTGGDTQYF.

This sequence joins TRBV6-6 and TRBJ2-1; 7 bases fit TRBD2. This CDR3 comprises 15 residues. V was pared by 4 bases and J by 7 bases, with 10 bases of the junction left unmatched. Germline loops: CDR1 MNHNY, CDR2 SVGAGI (reference sequence). CDR3 coding DNA: TGTGCCAGCAGTTCCCCGGGGGGTAAATCAAATGAGCAGTTCTTC. Translated, it gives CASSSPGGKSNEQFF.

Comment on this clone: A read error may produce the germline difference seen at one junction end. This chain joins TRBV6-5 and TRBJ2-2; weak D call: TRBD2 (5 bases). This CDR3 spans 13 amino acids. Germline V lookup: CDR1 MNHEY, CDR2 SVGAGI. The CDR3 loop reads CASSYLAVGELFF. The CDR3 nucleotides are TGTGCCAGTAGTTACCTAGCAGTCGGGGAGCTGTTTTTT.

The rearrangement links TRBV9 to TRBJ1-2; D not certain. V lost 0 bases and J 0 bases, leaving 9 bases between the germline ends. The germline gives CDR1 SGDLS, CDR2 YYNGEE. The length of the CDR3 is 15 residues. CDR3: CASSVAGSANYGYTF. The CDR3 region has the DNA TGTGCCAGCAGCGTAGCTGGCAGTGCTAACTATGGCTACACCTTC. The variable domain in full, completed from reference TRBV9 and TRBJ1-2, reads DSGVTQTPKHLITATGQRVTLRCSPRSGDLSVYWYQQSLDQGLQFLIQYYNGEERAKGNILERFSAQQFPDLHSELNLSSLELGDSALYFCASSVAGSANYGYTFGSGTRLTVV.

This rearrangement joins TRBV4-1 to TRBJ2-7; 10 bases match TRBD1. Unmatched junction bases numbered 9, after V lost 3 bases and J lost 7 bases. There are 15 residues in the CDR3. Germline CDR1 MGHRA, CDR2 YSYEKL. CDR3 amino acids: CASSHPGQGSGEQYF. Here the CDR3 DNA reads TGCGCCAGCAGCCACCCGGGACAGGGGTCGGGAGAGCAGTACTTC.

V gene TRBV4-3 combines with J gene TRBJ2-7, with D maybe TRBD1 (5 bases). Trimming removed 0 bases at V and 2 bases at J, with 11 bases between. Per the germline V gene, CDR1 is LGHNA and CDR2 is YSLEER. CDR3 length equals 15 residues. CDR3 bases: TGCGCCAGCAGCCAAGATTTTAGGGGTACCTACGAGCAGTACTTC. It specifies CASSQDFRGTYEQYF.

V gene TRBV6-5 combines with J gene TRBJ1-2; the match to TRBD1 covers 7 bases. V was pared by 2 bases and J by 8 bases, with 11 bases of the junction left unmatched. Germline CDR1 reads MNHEY; CDR2 reads SVGAGI. This CDR3 region has 15 residues. The CDR3 bases are TGTGCCAGCAGTTACCAAGGGGGCAGGGAAGGCGGCTACACCTTC. Encoded protein: CASSYQGGREGGYTF.

The chain has TRBV18 and TRBJ1-4, with 7 nucleotides matching TRBD1. With V trimmed by 1 base and J by 0 bases, 11 bases remained unmatched. CDR3 length: 19 amino acids. The germline gives CDR1 KGHSH, CDR2 LQKENI. CDR3 sequence reads: CASSPQGAVHPSTNEKLFF. The CDR3 coding sequence is TGTGCCAGCTCACCACAGGGGGCGGTCCACCCGTCAACTAATGAAAAACTGTTTTTT.

The rearrangement links TRBV5-1 to TRBJ1-1; TRBD1 might be the D (6 bases). Trimming removed 4 bases at V and 1 base at J, with 11 bases between. The CDR3 contains 14 residues. Germline V gives CDR1 SGHRS, CDR2 YFSETQ. The chain's CDR3 is CASSQDSANTEAFF. The CDR3 coding sequence is TGCGCCAGCAGCCAGGACAGTGCGAACACTGAAGCTTTCTTT. Full variable domain (remainder filled in from reference TRBV5-1 and TRBJ1-1): KAGVTQTPRYLIKTRGQQVTLSCSPISGHRSVSWYQQTPGQGLQFLFEYFSETQRNKGNFPGRFSGRQFSNSRSEMNVSTLELGDSALYLCASSQDSANTEAFFGQGTRLTVV.

The chain carries TRBV10-3 and TRBJ2-3; D is unclear. CDR3 length equals 13 residues. Trimming removed 5 bases at V and 3 bases at J, with 9 bases between. CDR1 is ENHRY and CDR2 is SYGVKD in the germline V gene. CDR3 sequence (DNA): TGTGCCATCAGTTCGGGTTGGACAGATACGCAGTATTTT. As protein: CAISSGWTDTQYF.

This chain uses TRBV9 with TRBJ1-6; no clear D. The V end was cut by 0 bases, the J end by 7 bases, with 11 bases between. This CDR3 is 15 amino acids long. Germline-derived CDR1 and CDR2 are SGDLS and YYNGEE. CDR3 in amino acids: CASSVGLGGNSPLHF. The DNA of the CDR3 is TGTGCCAGCAGCGTAGGATTGGGCGGGAATTCACCCCTCCACTTT.

The rearrangement uses TRBV9 and TRBJ2-6; TRBD2 agrees at 9 bases. Germline-derived CDR1 and CDR2 are SGDLS and YYNGEE. The CDR3 consists of 18 residues. V lost 2 bases, J lost 4 bases, and 10 bases stayed unmatched. CDR3 DNA sequence: TGTGCCAGCAGCGTCCAAGCGGGGGGACTTGGCGGGGCCAACGTCCTGACTTTC. Its protein product is CASSVQAGGLGGANVLTF.

The V and J genes are TRBV7-9 and TRBJ2-6; maybe TRBD2 (6 bases). Germline loops: CDR1 SEHNR, CDR2 FQNEAQ (reference sequence). V was cut by 4 bases and J by 2 bases, with 12 bases left in between. The CDR3 is made up of 16 amino acids. The CDR3 coding sequence is TGTGCCAGCAGCTACCAGGGACTGGCTGGGGCCAACGTCCTGACTTTC. It codes for CASSYQGLAGANVLTF.